This TCR beta chain was sequenced in a study of blood T cell repertoires in COVID-19. This CDR3 is 13 amino acids long. Germline V gene lookup returns CDR1 GTSNPN and CDR2 SVGIG (reference sequence). With 3 bases removed from V and 4 bases from J, the gap between germline ends came to 12 bases. Authors' data handling: Estimated nucleated cell counts came from reference gene primer amplification. Measured with immunoSEQ multiplex PCR; TCRdb has only the in-frame clones, and not every one. That table gives V, J and clone size, and the DNA gave D and trimming. The table has about 73,000 clones, over 70% seen once.

Sequencing was done on a sample of peripheral blood. The chain joins TRBV30 to TRBJ1-2; possible D gene TRBD1, 5 bases. The sequence derives from an elderly man with active or convalescent COVID-19. As DNA, the CDR3 is TGTGCCTGGAGACCGACAGCTAGCTATGGCTACACCTTC. It translates to CAWRPTASYGYTF.